The entry that follows covers one T cell receptor beta chain sequence. The table came from immunoSEQ multiplex PCR; TCRdb's copy has only in-frame clones and leaves some out. This table has about 660,000 clones, 88% appearing once. This sample is part of a study of shared T cell receptors in the human thymus. Losses at the gene ends were 5 bases for V and 5 bases for J; bases not matched to a gene: 4. Germline CDR1 reads SEHNR; CDR2 reads FQNEAQ (reference sequence). The CDR3 has 14 amino acids. The same data also contributed to another study, on human thymus T cells. From that study: The people who donated were healthy Finnish babies having corrective surgery for congenital heart defects. The source of the thymus tissue was resections taken during corrective heart surgery. Thymic and blood repertoires showed apparently biased V and J gene usage. Related research described thymic repertoires that were highly overlapping among unrelated individuals.

Sequenced sample: thymocytes. The chain joins TRBV7-9 to TRBJ1-4, with TRBD1 matching over 8 bases. The clonotype was recovered from a boy in the first two years of life with a congenital heart defect. This CDR3 is CASSQQGGNEKLFF. In DNA, the CDR3 is TGTGCCAGCAGCCAACAGGGGGGGAATGAAAAACTGTTTTTT.